This TCR beta chain was captured in a study of cytomegalovirus exposure and HLA in healthy donors (dated by TCRdb to 2016 to 2017). In the study overall: According to an earlier analysis of a few hundred of the donors, about 179 million T cells yielded 90 million to 130 million unique TCR beta sequences and approximately 300 Gb of sequence data. Around 320 gigabases of sequencing data and 80 million or so unique TCR sequences were included in an early release covering under 650 HLA-typed donors. Among the roughly 400 genotyped donors, 75% to 90% belonged to the genetic ancestry cluster associated with self-reported Caucasian donors. The study was designed to test whether signatures of past pathogen exposure could be identified by cataloging public T cell receptors. The T cell repertoires of several hundred subjects were profiled by immunosequencing and related to cytomegalovirus serostatus. Besides the first cohort of roughly 700 subjects, a separate validation cohort made up of 120 different subjects was used. The study combined high-throughput TCR immunosequencing, statistical association of individual TCRs with disease status, and machine learning to predict cytomegalovirus infection status. To study patterns of TCR occurrence, a later analysis re-analyzed previously published TCR beta repertoires from 666 donors and added high-resolution HLA genotyping. The later analysis used no new phenotypic data to find candidate immune exposures, relying instead on TCR beta sequences and their occurrence across donors. In an earlier analysis of roughly 580 of the donors, high-throughput TCR beta sequencing was used to judge whether each TCR beta V gene segment behaved as functional or pseudogenic. Donor age, sex, ethnicity and CMV serostatus were compiled together with the repertoire data. Genome-wide SNP genotypes for about 55% of the 666 donors were used in a later genetic analysis, which treated that subset as a discovery cohort. Every repertoire in the discovery cohort had been generated on one and the same sequencing platform. HLA typing included class I and class II loci at four-digit resolution. The number of typed donors differed by locus: about 620-640 for A, B, C, DRB1 and DQB1; approximately 540 for DQA1; approximately 600 for DPA1; and some 430 for DPB1. Because of strong linkage in the cohort, five DR-DQ haplotypes were treated as single units for association and clustering. Among around 400 genotyped donors of the cohort, an average of around 220,000 unique TCR beta nucleotide sequences was sequenced per donor, of which 15% to 20% were non-productive. General findings and caveats noted by the study authors: In a later genetic analysis, a missense DCLRE1C variant was associated with V-gene and J-gene trimming of TCR beta chains, and the association was replicated in an independent cohort. Correlated functional status among segregating V segments might be attributable to linkage disequilibrium, but an unknown experimental factor could not be ruled out. Because the 87-base-pair reads could not distinguish some IMGT-functional V segments, including TRBV6-2 and TRBV6-3, those segments were excluded. In a later analysis, most CMV-associated TCR beta chains were found to appear HLA-restricted, with HLA associations seemingly driven largely by CMV exposure. Several of the top co-occurrence clusters appeared to be linked to parvovirus B19, influenza, CMV and Epstein-Barr virus, according to a later analysis. In both the original and validation cohorts, the classifier was reported to diagnose cytomegalovirus status with high specificity and sensitivity. In vitro tests confirmed that three of the cytomegalovirus-associated TCR beta chains recognize cytomegalovirus antigens. Across donors, most TCR sequences were observed very rarely, whereas some public TCRs were present in many individuals. A further reported finding was that TCR beta sequences accurately predicted the HLA-A and HLA-B alleles for most subjects in the first cohort. A later analysis found that HLA-associated TCR beta chains were more clonally expanded and had lower generation probabilities than equally common non-associated chains. Because counts were too low, some 17 rarely observed V segments, including chromosome 9 orphons, were left out of the earlier analysis of approximately 500 of the donors. For the cohort, immune exposure information was limited to CMV serostatus. Presence/absence analyses assumed roughly uniform sequencing depth across donors, an assumption that may not hold. A total of 150 to 200 TCR beta chains were listed by the study as associated with cytomegalovirus. Compared with the approximately 720-donor mean, donors in an Asian-associated ancestry cluster had fewer N-insertions in productive TCRs, according to a later genetic analysis. A later analysis found that TCR association rates varied across HLA loci, with DRB1 alleles showing the most associated TCRs and HLA-C alleles the fewest. Because HLA typing was unavailable for some donors at each locus, only the typed subset was used in association tests. A group of highly shared sequence variants was considered likely to be a technical artifact of the sequencing pipeline. The cohort was sequenced for TCR beta chains only, and without alpha or paired-chain data the features that could be detected were limited. The authors suggested that the approach could potentially be extended to other disease states and immunological phenotypes. Broadly in line with IMGT annotations, most TCR beta V segments showed up in productive rearrangements about 87% or about 30% of the time in an earlier analysis of some 590 of the donors. Specific HLA alleles were associated with roughly 17,000 TCR beta sequences at a false discovery rate of 0.05 in a later analysis. When HLA alleles, especially DR and DQ, strongly co-occurred, TCR associations were difficult to assign to individual alleles.

Receptors were amplified or captured by the immunoSEQ multiplex PCR assay. A mixture of 60 forward primers for TCR Vbeta segments and 13 reverse primers for TCR Jbeta segments was used in the multiplex PCR. The CDR3 region of rearranged TCR beta genes was amplified from genomic DNA by a multiplex PCR assay. Amplified TCR beta libraries were sequenced as 87-base-pair reads on the Illumina HiSeq System. On the study's bioinformatics: A later analysis tallied tens of millions of unique TCR beta chains across the 550 to 850 repertoires, and some 12 million of those chains were shared by two or more donors. To remove PCR and sequencing errors, raw reads were error-corrected and collapsed into unique sequences using a nearest-neighbor algorithm that merged closely related sequences. V, D and J gene segments were assigned by aligning CDR3 sequences to IMGT reference sequences. For a sequence to be retained, a match of at least six nucleotides was required to both a V gene segment and a J gene segment. A rearrangement counted as productive if the CDR3 had no stop codons and remained in frame with V and J, and every other rearrangement counted as non-productive. CDR3 was defined by IMGT convention, running from the second conserved V-encoded cysteine to the conserved J-encoded phenylalanine. Sequences without an unambiguous match to a single V gene segment were excluded from the earlier analysis of several hundred of the donors. An earlier analysis of a few hundred of the donors called V segments functional above 56.7% productive rearrangements and segregating when the between-donor standard deviation exceeded 5%. A statistical classification framework was built to diagnose cytomegalovirus status from the catalog of TCR beta chain sequences. V and J gene assignment, in a later analysis, came from comparing TCR nucleotide sequences with IMGT/GENE-DB human TR gene sequences. Using the TCRdist pipeline, a later analysis assigned CDR3 sequences along with most-parsimonious VDJ recombination scenarios. In a later analysis, each TCR beta chain was defined by its CDR3 amino acid sequence together with its V-gene family, and reads without a unique V-gene family were excluded. As a way to deal with suspected cross-contamination and a sequencing artifact, a later analysis dropped nearly 600 nucleotide sequences that were highly shared and had low generation probability. In a later analysis, a clonal expansion index for each public chain was calculated from normalized within-repertoire ranks of inferred template counts. In a later analysis, generation probabilities were computed with a VDJ recombination model fitted to out-of-frame rearrangements, and the resulting probabilities were checked against IGoR. A later analysis scored TCR-TCR, TCR-HLA and TCR-CMV co-occurrence with hypergeometric tests, applying a repertoire-size bias correction to TCR pairs. A later analysis estimated false discovery rates by permuting HLA or CMV assignments 20 times. A later analysis grouped co-occurring TCRs with DBSCAN, adding TCRdist sequence similarity when clustering within HLA-allele-positive subsets. Co-occurrence clustering excluded repertoires with fewer than 30,000 or more than 120,000 public chains, plus five with anomalous nucleotide sharing. The table was pulled from immuneACCESS by TCRdb, which kept in-frame rearrangements only. Such tables lose some clones; where checked, under half of the loss comes from unresolved V genes, and the rest has no known cause. The V and J calls and the clone size are those of that table, but D and trimming were determined from the DNA. The sample contains about 120,000 clones, 75% to 90% of them found a single time. The top ten constitute 1.5% to 2% of the sample.

CDR1 and CDR2, looked up from the germline V gene, are LGHNT and FRNRAP. The CDR3 numbers 13 residues from cysteine through phenylalanine. This entry keeps only the CDR3 DNA: 39 bases, framed from base 1. Ends trimmed: V by 5 bases, J by 5 bases; bases unmatched to a gene: 5. In total, 666 healthy bone marrow donors made up the cohort. At the time of sampling, every cohort member was nominally healthy, though immune exposures that went unrecorded were likely present. The donor tested CMV seronegative, placing the donor among the 352 seronegative members of the cohort. Each donor provided a peripheral blood sample, and peripheral blood mononuclear cells were used for TCR beta sequencing. The Qiagen DNeasy Blood Extraction Kit was used to extract genomic DNA from the blood cell samples. A word on this clone: Which antigen it targets is not known. One base away there is no much larger clone; base qualities are not given.

Rearrangement joined TRBV12-5 to TRBJ1-2; TRBD1 agrees with 7 junctional bases. Sequencing input: PBMCs. The clonotype comes from a man aged 40-55 years in good health and CMV-seronegative. The CDR3 reads CASGRDSGYGYTF. The nucleotide sequence is given as TGTGCTAGTGGTCGGGACAGTGGTTATGGCTACACCTTC.